The 16 T cell receptor beta chains below were found in one sample sequenced in a study of T-cell memory formation after mild COVID-19. MiXCR was run by TCRdb on the 5' RACE reads, yielding one entry per CDR3 protein. The sample holds 380,000 or so distinct CDR3 sequences, roughly an eighth seen once. The source material was PBMCs or a T cell subset sorted from them (not recorded which). The receptors were sampled from a young man who had mild COVID-19 (a few samples of this study predate the infection). Cell type and time point are not known.

This clonotype was picked up many times. The chain recombines TRBV18 with TRBJ2-7; D is ambiguous. This CDR3 has 12 residues. Germline V CDR1 and CDR2: KGHSH, LQKENI. V was shortened by 0 bases and J by 5 bases, with 5 bases between the two germline ends. The CDR3 nucleotides are TGTGCCAGCTCACCACCCTATGACGAGCAGTACTTC. Its protein is CASSPPYDEQYF.

The chain has TRBV5-6 and TRBJ2-2, with 7 nucleotides matching TRBD2. The V segment lost 4 bases and the J segment 4 bases; nucleotides outside the gene matches: 10. This CDR3 has 16 residues. From germline, CDR1 is SGHDT and CDR2 YYEEEE. The CDR3 spells CASSARTRRVTGELFF. In DNA, the CDR3 is TGTGCCAGCAGCGCAAGGACTAGGCGAGTCACCGGGGAGCTGTTTTTT.

The chain employs TRBV27 and TRBJ1-5; TRBD1 might be the D (5 bases). V was shortened by 5 bases and J by 11 bases, with 28 bases between the two germline ends. In germline, CDR1 is MNHEY, CDR2 SMNVEV (reference sequence). CDR3 length equals 17 residues. CDR3 DNA: TGTGCCAGCAGTCCTATGGGGCTCTTGCGGCAGGACATGGCCCAGCATTTT. Translation: CASSPMGLLRQDMAQHF.

The rearrangement joins TRBV4-3 to TRBJ2-2, with a tentative D call TRBD1 (5 bases). Germline V gene lookup returns CDR1 LGHNA and CDR2 YSLEER. V gave up 0 bases and J gave up 0 bases, with 8 bases separating them. This CDR3 has 16 residues. CDR3 sequence (DNA): TGCGCCAGCAGCCAAGAGCAGGGTACGAACACCGGGGAGCTGTTTTTT. This encodes CASSQEQGTNTGELFF.

This clonotype was found many times. V is TRBV5-1 and J is TRBJ2-2; 9 nucleotides agree with TRBD1. This CDR3 has 16 amino acids. The germline V gene has CDR1 SGHRS and CDR2 YFSETQ. V lost 2 bases to trimming and J lost 4 bases; unmatched junction nucleotides: 6. CDR3 region: CASSFTGGEGTGELFF. For the CDR3, the DNA is TGCGCCAGCAGCTTTACAGGGGGCGAAGGCACCGGGGAGCTGTTTTTT.

The chain combines TRBV9 with TRBJ2-3; tentatively, D is TRBD2 (5 bases). The length of the CDR3 is 14 residues. Trimming took 2 bases from V and 6 from J, leaving 13 bases between them. In germline, CDR1 is SGDLS, CDR2 YYNGEE. CDR3 DNA sequence: TGTGCCAGCAGCGTGGCTAGCATTTTGGATACGCAGTATTTT. Amino acid sequence: CASSVASILDTQYF.

J is TRBJ2-3 and V is TRBV20-1; D call uncertain. Germline-derived CDR1 and CDR2 are DFQATT and SNEGSKA (reference sequence). V lost 0 bases to trimming and J lost 4 bases, with 8 bases between them. The CDR3 covers 13 residues. This CDR3 reads CSARDWAADTQYF. CDR3 in DNA: TGCAGTGCTAGAGATTGGGCGGCAGATACGCAGTATTTT.

This clonotype was counted only a few times. The rearrangement joins TRBV28 to TRBJ2-7, with 7 bases that match TRBD1. Germline V gene lookup returns CDR1 MDHEN and CDR2 SYDVKM. V was pared by 6 bases and J by 0 bases, with 8 bases of the junction left unmatched. The CDR3 runs to 15 residues. In DNA, the CDR3 is TGTGCCAGCAGCCACGACAGGGTAAGCTCCTACGAGCAGTACGTC. Its protein is CASSHDRVSSYEQYV.

This clonotype was counted ten times or more. The chain employs TRBV7-2 and TRBJ2-3; possible D gene TRBD2, 6 bases. V lost 4 bases to trimming and J lost 1 base, with 12 bases between them. The CDR3 has 15 amino acids. The germline V gene has CDR1 SGHTA and CDR2 FQGNSA. The CDR3 DNA reads as TGTGCCAGCAGCTCACCAACTAGCCGCACAGATACGCAGTATTTT. The encoded protein is CASSSPTSRTDTQYF. Drawing the rest from reference TRBV7-2 and TRBJ2-3, the complete variable domain is GAGVSQSPSNKVTEKGKDVELRCDPISGHTALYWYRQSLGQGLEFLIYFQGNSAPDKSGLPSDRFSAERTGGSVSTLTIQRTQQEDSAVYLCASSSPTSRTDTQYFGPGTRLTVL.

The rearrangement uses TRBV4-1 and TRBJ2-3, with TRBD2 identical over 9 bases. Trimming cost V 5 bases and J 1 base; bases outside gene matches: 7. The CDR3 contains 16 residues. The germline V gene has CDR1 MGHRA and CDR2 YSYEKL. DNA for the CDR3: TGCGCCAGCAGCTCAGAGGCTAGCGGGGGCACAGATACGCAGTATTTT. This encodes CASSSEASGGTDTQYF.

This clonotype was counted many times. The chain recombines TRBV15 with TRBJ1-2; D remains unclear. The V end lost 1 base, the J end lost 1 base, and 7 bases lay between the germline ends. Germline CDR1 and CDR2: LNHNV and YYDKDF (reference sequence). The length of the CDR3 is 14 residues. The CDR3 is CATSRAGFNYGYTF. CDR3 DNA sequence: TGTGCCACCAGCAGAGCCGGCTTTAACTATGGCTACACCTTC.

This clonotype was detected many times. The chain recombines TRBV27 with TRBJ2-6, with D maybe TRBD1 (6 bases). This CDR3 is built from 16 residues. V shed 8 bases and J shed 2 bases, with 16 bases lying between them. Per the germline V gene, CDR1 is MNHEY and CDR2 is SMNVEV (reference sequence). CDR3 protein: CASSPTRGAGANVLTF. CDR3 in DNA: TGTGCCAGCTCCCCGACCAGGGGCGCTGGGGCCAACGTCCTGACTTTC.

This rearrangement joins TRBV20-1 to TRBJ2-5, with 9 bases that match TRBD2. Germline V lookup: CDR1 DFQATT, CDR2 SNEGSKA (reference sequence). CDR3 size: 14 residues. Losses at the gene ends were 4 bases for V and 4 bases for J; bases not matched to a gene: 7. The CDR3 spells CSAKAPGLAETQYF. CDR3 in DNA: TGCAGTGCTAAGGCCCCGGGACTAGCAGAGACCCAGTACTTC.

This clonotype appeared a few times. The gene calls are TRBV20-1 and TRBJ2-5; no clear D. The ends were cut back, 0 bases at V and 4 bases at J, with 15 bases in the middle. The germline gives CDR1 DFQATT, CDR2 SNEGSKA (reference sequence). The CDR3 contains 15 residues. CDR3 DNA sequence: TGCAGTGCTAGAGATCAAGTCGACGCCGGAGAGACCCAGTACTTC. Protein sequence: CSARDQVDAGETQYF.

This clonotype was detected a few times. The rearrangement links TRBV19 to TRBJ2-4; 8 nucleotides agree with TRBD1. CDR1 is LNHDA, CDR2 SQIVND, per germline (reference sequence). V lost 3 bases, J lost 5 bases, and 6 bases stayed unmatched. This CDR3 has 15 residues. The CDR3 nucleotides read TGTGCCAGTAGTATCCAACAGGGGGGCCAAAACATTCAGTACTTC. It is translated as CASSIQQGGQNIQYF.

This clonotype was picked up many times. The chain combines TRBV7-2 with TRBJ2-1, with 8 bases matching TRBD2. V shed 6 bases and J 3 bases; nucleotides not matched to a gene: 10. The CDR3 totals 16 residues. Germline V gene data show CDR1 as SGHTA and CDR2 as FQGNSA. Here the CDR3 DNA reads TGTGCCAGCAGACCCCTCAGCGGGGGCGGCTACAATGAGCAGTTCTTC. Translated: CASRPLSGGGYNEQFF.